The present T cell receptor (beta chain) was sequenced within a study of T cell changes during pregnancy in multiple sclerosis. Libraries were prepared by immunoSEQ multiplex PCR; TCRdb keeps only in-frame clonotypes and omits some of them. The sample holds some 38,000 clones; around 91% are singletons and the top ten take over 0.65%. The CDR3 totals 14 residues. CDR1 is MNHEY, CDR2 SMNVEV, per germline (reference sequence). The J segment lost 8 bases and the V segment lost 4 bases, leaving 5 bases of the junction unmatched. The sample consisted of CD4+ T cells from peripheral blood mononuclear cells, taken in the second trimester of pregnancy. The V call is TRBV27, the J call TRBJ2-6, with 7 bases fitting TRBD1. This TCR was recovered from a female donor in good health, enrolled as a control in a pregnancy study. The CDR3: CASSSLGQPNVLTF. CDR3 DNA sequence: TGTGCCAGCAGTTCCTTGGGACAGCCCAACGTCCTGACTTTC.